The 27 T cell receptor beta chains below come from one sample, sequenced in a study of control samples from healthy donors and cancer patients. The table came from immunoSEQ multiplex PCR; TCRdb's copy has only in-frame clones and leaves some out. Of 35,000 to 45,000 clones listed, approximately 82% are singletons. Sequenced material: blood. The source of these receptors is a man aged 55 to 70 in good health.

The rearrangement links TRBV2 to TRBJ2-1, with TRBD2 matching over 7 bases. The junction had 6 bases not matched to a gene; V was cut back by 3 bases and J by 7 bases. Germline CDR1 and CDR2: SNHLY and FYNNEI. There are 14 residues in the CDR3. Written as DNA, the CDR3 is TGTGCCAGCAGTGAGAAAGCGGGAATAAATGAGCAGTTCTTC. This gives the protein CASSEKAGINEQFF.

The genes are TRBV7-2 and TRBJ2-7; D possibly uses TRBD1 or TRBD2 (5 bases each). The CDR3 runs to 15 residues. The germline V gene encodes CDR1 SGHTA and CDR2 FQGNSA. The ends were cut back, 5 bases at V and 3 bases at J, with 17 bases in the middle. As DNA, the CDR3 is TGTGCCAGCAGCCAGGGACGAGGGGCCGTCTACGAGCAGTACTTC. Its translation is CASSQGRGAVYEQYF.

The V call is TRBV4-1, the J call TRBJ1-5; 7 nucleotides align to TRBD1. CDR3 size: 17 residues. CDR1 is MGHRA, CDR2 YSYEKL, per germline. V lost 1 base and J lost 6; bases outside the gene matches: 12. The CDR3 region has the DNA TGCGCCAGCAGCCAAGTGGGGAGACAGGGTCTCGGTCAGCCCCAGCATTTT. Translated, it gives CASSQVGRQGLGQPQHF.

This sequence joins TRBV5-1 and TRBJ1-6; D is possibly TRBD1 (5 bases). Germline V gives CDR1 SGHRS, CDR2 YFSETQ. Deletions cut 2 bases from V and 5 bases from J, with 11 bases between. The CDR3 is made up of 15 amino acids. CDR3 sequence reads: CASSFTGTDNSPLHF. CDR3 nucleotide sequence: TGCGCCAGCAGCTTTACCGGGACCGATAATTCACCCCTCCACTTT.

The chain uses TRBV11-2 and TRBJ2-4; 7 bases line up with TRBD1. This CDR3 has 14 residues. CDR1 and CDR2 (germline): SGHAT, FQNNGV. V lost 4 bases and J lost 13; bases outside the gene matches: 13. This chain's CDR3 is CASSSSDRVSSQYF. The CDR3 region has the DNA TGTGCCAGCAGCTCTAGTGACAGGGTTTCTTCCCAGTACTTC.

This clone turned up a few times. The V and J genes are TRBV29-1 and TRBJ2-7, with TRBD1 matching 9 bases. The CDR3 runs 14 residues. V shed 6 bases and J 0 bases; nucleotides not matched to a gene: 6. CDR1 SQVTM and CDR2 ANQGSEA come from the germline V gene. The CDR3 reads CSVAGTGSSYEQYF. CDR3 bases: TGCAGCGTCGCCGGGACAGGGAGCTCCTACGAGCAGTACTTC.

This clone was picked up a small number of times. The chain recombines TRBV5-1 with TRBJ1-3, with D uncertain. Germline loops: CDR1 SGHRS, CDR2 YFSETQ. This CDR3 has 14 amino acids. Trimming left V 0 bases short and J 2 bases short, with 6 bases between. CDR3: CASSLDGAGNTIYF. The DNA for the CDR3 is TGCGCCAGCAGCTTGGACGGTGCTGGAAACACCATATATTTT.

The CDR3, as DNA: TGTGCCAGCAGCCGGAGGACAGGACCGTATGAAGCTTTCTTT. Translating gives CASSRRTGPYEAFF. The chain uses TRBV14 and TRBJ1-1; 7 bases fit TRBD1. Per the germline V gene, CDR1 is SGHDN and CDR2 is FVKESK. V shed 4 bases and J 7 bases; nucleotides not matched to a gene: 9. There are 14 residues in the CDR3. The full variable domain, completed using reference TRBV14 and TRBJ1-1, is EAGVTQFPSHSVIEKGQTVTLRCDPISGHDNLYWYRRVMGKEIKFLLHFVKESKQDESGMPNNRFLAERTGGTYSTLKVQPAELEDSGVYFCASSRRTGPYEAFFGQGTRLTVV.

The V call is TRBV28, the J call TRBJ1-2; TRBD1 matches 9 bases. The germline V gene has CDR1 MDHEN and CDR2 SYDVKM. The CDR3 extends over 16 amino acids. V gave up 3 bases and J gave up 2 bases; unmatched junction bases: 7. The CDR3, as DNA: TGTGCCAGCAGTTTCCCTCCGGGACAGGGAAACTATGGCTACACCTTC. Amino acid sequence: CASSFPPGQGNYGYTF.

J is TRBJ2-3 and V is TRBV4-3, with 8 bases identical to TRBD2. CDR3 length: 16 amino acids. V shed 1 base, J shed 5 bases, and the junction held 8 bases outside the gene matches. From germline, CDR1 is LGHNA and CDR2 YSLEER. CDR3 protein: CASSQAVGGAGDTQYF. For the CDR3, the DNA is TGCGCCAGCAGCCAAGCCGTCGGGGGGGCCGGAGATACGCAGTATTTT.

The V and J genes are TRBV7-9 and TRBJ2-7, with a weak D call TRBD1 (6 bases). Deletions cut 5 bases from V and 3 bases from J, with 20 bases between. Germline V gene lookup returns CDR1 SEHNR and CDR2 FQNEAQ (reference sequence). The length of the CDR3 is 16 residues. Here the CDR3 DNA reads TGTGCCAGCAGCGGTAACAGGGCGATGCCAGTCTACGAGCAGTACTTC. Its translation: CASSGNRAMPVYEQYF. Complete variable domain (other parts from reference TRBV7-9 and TRBJ2-7): DTGVSQNPRHKITKRGQNVTFRCDPISEHNRLYWYRQTLGQGPEFLTYFQNEAQLEKSRLLSDRFSAERPKGSFSTLEIQRTEQGDSAMYLCASSGNRAMPVYEQYFGPGTRLTVT.

This clone has just one count. The V gene is TRBV24-1, the J gene TRBJ2-3; 11 nucleotides align to TRBD2. The V and J ends lost 9 bases and 2 bases, in that order; junction bases with no gene match: 6. The CDR3 runs 15 residues. CDR1 and CDR2 from the germline V gene are KGHDR and SFDVKD. The CDR3 bases are TGTGCCACCGAAGCTAGCGGGAGGTCCACAGATACGCAGTATTTT. Its translation: CATEASGRSTDTQYF.

The chain's CDR3 is CASSPRYPGLGSDEQFF. Here the CDR3 DNA reads TGTGCCAGCAGCCCCCGCTACCCGGGACTAGGCTCCGATGAGCAGTTCTTC. The chain is built from TRBV9 and TRBJ2-1, with 8 bases matching TRBD2. This CDR3 region has 17 residues. The V gene's germline CDR1 is SGDLS and CDR2 YYNGEE. Unmatched junction bases numbered 17, after V lost 4 bases and J lost 8 bases.

The J gene is TRBJ2-3, the V gene TRBV5-5; 7 nucleotides line up with TRBD1. V dropped 2 bases and J dropped 3; count of bases not matched to a gene: 9. CDR1 is SGHKS, CDR2 YYEKEE, per germline (reference sequence). The CDR3 is 16 amino acids. The CDR3 sequence is CASSLTSDRVTDTQYF. The CDR3 nucleotides are TGTGCCAGCAGCTTAACTAGTGACAGGGTGACAGATACGCAGTATTTT. The complete variable domain, with remaining parts taken from reference TRBV5-5 and TRBJ2-3, reads DAGVTQSPTHLIKTRGQQVTLRCSPISGHKSVSWYQQVLGQGPQFIFQYYEKEERGRGNFPDRFSARQFPNYSSELNVNALLLGDSALYLCASSLTSDRVTDTQYFGPGTRLTVL.

This clone is categorized as large. The chain combines TRBV19 with TRBJ2-1; TRBD2 matches 8 bases. V lost 3 bases, J lost 8 bases, and 6 bases stayed unmatched. Germline CDR1 is LNHDA and CDR2 is SQIVND (reference sequence). This CDR3 contains 14 residues. Here the CDR3 reads CASSMSGSKDEQFF. The DNA for the CDR3 is TGTGCCAGTAGTATGAGCGGGAGTAAGGATGAGCAGTTCTTC.

The V call is TRBV5-1, the J call TRBJ1-2; D gene ambiguous. Germline V gene sequence: CDR1 SGHRS, CDR2 YFSETQ. CDR3 length: 14 amino acids. Trimming shortened V by 0 bases and J by 0 bases, and 6 bases separated the two germline ends. CDR3 nucleotide sequence: TGCGCCAGCAGCTTGGCCCAGCCTAACTATGGCTACACCTTC. Translating gives CASSLAQPNYGYTF.

The V and J genes are TRBV4-3 and TRBJ1-2, with TRBD1 matching over 7 bases. Germline V lookup: CDR1 LGHNA, CDR2 YSLEER. The trim removed 1 base at V and 0 bases at J, leaving 5 bases unmatched. This CDR3 spans 16 amino acids. The CDR3 DNA sequence: TGCGCCAGCAGCCAAGGTGGCAGGGGGGCTAACTATGGCTACACCTTC. It translates to CASSQGGRGANYGYTF.

V gene TRBV9 combines with J gene TRBJ2-2; possible D gene TRBD2, 5 bases. Trimming cost V 0 bases and J 4 bases, with 13 bases left between them. The CDR3 consists of 16 residues. Per the germline V gene, CDR1 is SGDLS and CDR2 is YYNGEE. The CDR3 loop is CASSVDEGGGTGELFF. The CDR3 DNA reads as TGTGCCAGCAGCGTAGATGAGGGCGGAGGCACCGGGGAGCTGTTTTTT.

In its sample, this clone was seen a few times. The chain is built from TRBV29-1 and TRBJ1-2; 9 nucleotides align to TRBD1. CDR1 is SQVTM and CDR2 is ANQGSEA in the germline V gene. This CDR3 is 12 amino acids long. V shed 4 bases and J 10 bases; nucleotides not matched to a gene: 7. CDR3 amino acids: CSVVRDREAYTF. The CDR3 nucleotides read TGCAGCGTTGTGAGGGACAGGGAAGCCTACACCTTC.

The chain uses TRBV11-2 and TRBJ1-4, with a weak D call TRBD1 (6 bases). Deletions cut 5 bases from V and 0 bases from J, with 19 bases between. The length of the CDR3 is 18 residues. Germline V gene data show CDR1 as SGHAT and CDR2 as FQNNGV. CDR3: CASSLRDISLATNEKLFF. CDR3 sequence (DNA): TGTGCCAGCAGCCTCCGGGACATATCACTGGCAACTAATGAAAAACTGTTTTTT.

The chain recombines TRBV5-4 with TRBJ2-1; 7 nucleotides match TRBD1. The CDR3 is 15 residues long. The germline CDR1 and CDR2 sequences are SGHNT and YYREEE (reference sequence). J was trimmed by 0 bases and V by 4 bases; bases with no gene match: 4. CDR3 amino acids: CASSEGQNSYNEQFF. The CDR3 DNA reads TGTGCCAGCAGCGAGGGACAGAACTCCTACAATGAGCAGTTCTTC.

The rearrangement joins TRBV28 to TRBJ1-5; the D is unclear. V dropped 6 bases and J dropped 1 base, with 13 bases sitting between them. The CDR3 has 15 residues. The germline CDR1 and CDR2 sequences are MDHEN and SYDVKM. CDR3 sequence: CASRGGQLSNQPQHF. DNA of the CDR3: TGTGCCAGCAGAGGAGGGCAGTTAAGCAATCAGCCCCAGCATTTT.

The chain has TRBV9 and TRBJ2-1; D not certain. The CDR3 runs to 13 residues. Germline CDR1 reads SGDLS; CDR2 reads YYNGEE. The ends were cut back, 4 bases at V and 1 base at J, with 6 bases in the middle. DNA of the CDR3: TGTGCCAGCAGCCCCGCATCCTACAATGAGCAGTTCTTC. This codes for CASSPASYNEQFF.

The V call is TRBV7-9, the J call TRBJ2-7; maybe TRBD1 (6 bases). This CDR3 contains 16 residues. Germline V lookup: CDR1 SEHNR, CDR2 FQNEAQ (reference sequence). Trimming left V 5 bases short and J 4 bases short, with 21 bases between. CDR3 coding DNA: TGTGCCAGCAGCCCCCCGATGGGGCAGGGGCGATACGAGCAGTACTTC. The encoded protein is CASSPPMGQGRYEQYF.

The chain recombines TRBV28 with TRBJ1-2; unclear D gene. There are 14 residues in the CDR3. Germline CDR1 is MDHEN and CDR2 is SYDVKM. Trimming left V 2 bases short and J 3 bases short, with 10 bases between. The CDR3 DNA follows: TGTGCCAGCAGTTTAATTAGGACGGACTATGGCTACACCTTC. Protein sequence: CASSLIRTDYGYTF.

The J gene is TRBJ2-1, the V gene TRBV5-4; 9 bases align to TRBD2. V was pared by 4 bases and J by 12 bases, with 17 bases of the junction left unmatched. CDR3 length equals 16 residues. Germline assignment: CDR1 SGHNT and CDR2 YYREEE (reference sequence). The CDR3 region is CASSTQSGTSSYVQFF. In DNA form, the CDR3 reads TGTGCCAGCAGCACGCAATCCGGGACTAGCAGTTACGTGCAGTTCTTC.

This sequence joins TRBV18 and TRBJ2-5; 10 bases map to TRBD1. The CDR3 is 15 amino acids. Germline values: CDR1 KGHSH, CDR2 LQKENI. Trimming took 3 bases from V and 5 from J; bases not matched to a gene: 6. CDR3 DNA sequence: TGTGCCAGCTCACCTCCCCGGGACAGGGGTGAGACCCAGTACTTC. Translating it yields CASSPPRDRGETQYF.